Presented here are 16 T cell receptor beta chains from one specimen sequenced in a study of shared clonotypes between healthy human individuals (TCRdb year 2020). Libraries came from the immunoSEQ multiplex PCR assay. TCRdb provides this immuneACCESS table in a form limited to in-frame rearrangements. Some clones are lacking; in checked studies, under half of them reflect an unresolved V gene, and why the rest are absent is not known. This sample is represented by about 870,000 clones; 80% to 95% of them were singletons. The top ten hold more than 20% of the sample. For the CD8 naive samples, CD45RO-negative cells were positively selected for CCR7, yielding a CD45RA+CCR7+ population from which TemRA cells were excluded. The sequencing sample was made of naive CD8+ T cells sorted from blood. The cell subset or site label of this sample denotes: CD45RA+CCR7+. Source of these receptors: a man aged 25-45 years in good health.

The chain couples TRBV14 to TRBJ1-1; tentative D call: TRBD1 (6 bases). CDR3 length: 14 residues. V dropped 2 bases and J dropped 4 bases, with 11 bases sitting between them. The germline V gene has CDR1 SGHDN and CDR2 FVKESK. The CDR3 sequence: CASSQQGMGTEAFF. The CDR3 bases are TGTGCCAGCAGCCAACAGGGGATGGGCACTGAAGCTTTCTTT.

V and J are TRBV27 and TRBJ2-7; TRBD1 might be the D (5 bases). Trimming removed 0 bases at V and 3 bases at J, with 12 bases between. The germline V gene encodes CDR1 MNHEY and CDR2 SMNVEV (reference sequence). The CDR3 spans 15 residues. In DNA form, the CDR3 reads TGTGCCAGCAGTTTATCGGGGCAGGGCCGCTACGAGCAGTACTTC. The encoded protein is CASSLSGQGRYEQYF.

This clone was detected only once. The chain is built from TRBV29-1 and TRBJ2-7; D is perhaps TRBD1 (5 bases). This CDR3 region has 14 residues. CDR1 is SQVTM and CDR2 is ANQGSEA in the germline V gene. Trimming stripped 2 bases from V and 5 bases from J, with 16 bases between. CDR3 in DNA: TGCAGCGTTGAAAAGGGGTACTCTCCGAACGAGCAGTACTTC. This codes for CSVEKGYSPNEQYF.

V is TRBV6-5 and J is TRBJ1-5, with D maybe TRBD1 (5 bases). Germline CDR1 MNHEY, CDR2 SVGAGI. This CDR3 spans 14 amino acids. V lost 4 bases, J lost 7 bases, and 14 bases lay in between. CDR3 bases: TGTGCCAGCAGTTTGGGACCAAGTGGGCAGCCCCAGCATTTT. Encoded protein: CASSLGPSGQPQHF.

The V gene is TRBV5-1, the J gene TRBJ2-3; 7 bases map to TRBD1. Unmatched junction bases numbered 2, after V lost 1 base and J lost 3 bases. CDR3 size: 14 residues. Per the germline V gene, CDR1 is SGHRS and CDR2 is YFSETQ. The CDR3 sequence: CASSLNRGTDTQYF. The CDR3 region has the DNA TGCGCCAGCAGCTTGAACAGGGGAACAGATACGCAGTATTTT.

The chain uses TRBV2 and TRBJ1-4, with TRBD1 matching over 7 bases. The CDR3 extends over 11 amino acids. Looked up from germline, CDR1 is SNHLY and CDR2 is FYNNEI. With 10 bases clipped from V and 13 bases from J, the junction kept 9 bases outside the gene matches. CDR3 region: CATFLTGRLFF. The CDR3 nucleotides are TGTGCCACCTTTTTGACAGGGCGACTGTTTTTT.

The rearrangement joins TRBV5-4 to TRBJ2-7; D gene uncertain. V was shortened by 2 bases and J by 7 bases, with 22 bases between the two germline ends. The CDR3 is 16 residues long. Germline V gene lookup returns CDR1 SGHNT and CDR2 YYREEE (reference sequence). DNA of the CDR3: TGTGCCAGCAGCTTATCTACAGCCTCGAATGCATATGAGCAGTACTTC. It codes for CASSLSTASNAYEQYF.

The V and J genes are TRBV7-9 and TRBJ2-7, with 7 bases lining up with TRBD1. The CDR3 length is 16 residues. V was clipped by 2 bases and J by 1 base; unmatched bases: 8. Per the germline V gene, CDR1 is SEHNR and CDR2 is FQNEAQ (reference sequence). DNA for the CDR3: TGTGCCAGCAGCTTAATACAGGGGTTAAGGTCCTACGAGCAGTACTTC. This codes for CASSLIQGLRSYEQYF.

The rearrangement uses TRBV30 and TRBJ1-4, with TRBD1 as a possible D gene (5 bases). Germline V gives CDR1 GTSNPN, CDR2 SVGIG (reference sequence). Trimming stripped 1 base from V and 6 bases from J, with 12 bases between. The CDR3 is 14 residues long. CDR3 bases: TGTGCCTGGAGTGCCCCAGGGACGGATGAAAAACTGTTTTTT. Residues: CAWSAPGTDEKLFF.

This clone has a handful of counts. V is TRBV7-2 and J is TRBJ2-7, with D unclear. The CDR3 spans 15 residues. CDR1 is SGHTA, CDR2 FQGNSA, per germline. Trimming took off 5 bases at V and 5 bases at J, with 19 bases between the two ends. CDR3 region: CASSVTSNRIHEQYF. For the CDR3, the DNA is TGTGCCAGCAGCGTCACAAGCAATAGGATCCACGAGCAGTACTTC.

With respect to this clone: This sample also contains other DNA sequences that code for the same CDR3. The CDR3: CSVEGGANYGYTF. The CDR3 DNA is TGCAGCGTTGAAGGGGGAGCTAACTATGGCTACACCTTC. The V call is TRBV29-1, the J call TRBJ1-2; D not certain. V lost 1 base, J lost 0 bases, and 6 bases lay in between. Per the germline V gene, CDR1 is SQVTM and CDR2 is ANQGSEA. This CDR3 contains 13 residues.

This clone has only a few counts. The chain links TRBV6-4 to TRBJ2-1; weak D call: TRBD2 (5 bases). The CDR3 consists of 14 residues. V lost 8 bases and J 6 bases, leaving 17 bases between the germline ends. Looked up from germline, CDR1 is MRHNA and CDR2 is SNTAGT. The CDR3 here is CASSHGGDTNEQFF. For the CDR3, the DNA is TGTGCCAGCTCCCACGGAGGCGACACCAATGAGCAGTTCTTC.

CDR3: CASSWGTGIEKLFF. The CDR3, as DNA: TGTGCCAGCAGTTGGGGGACAGGGATCGAAAAACTGTTTTTT. The rearrangement uses TRBV27 and TRBJ1-4; TRBD1 agrees at 9 bases. The CDR3 consists of 14 residues. Per the germline V gene, CDR1 is MNHEY and CDR2 is SMNVEV (reference sequence). Losses at the gene ends were 4 bases for V and 8 bases for J; bases not matched to a gene: 5.

A note on this clone: The same CDR3 is also encoded by other DNA sequences in this sample. V usage is TRBV7-9 and J usage is TRBJ1-1, with D unclear. The germline V gene has CDR1 SEHNR and CDR2 FQNEAQ (reference sequence). The CDR3 consists of 11 residues. The ends were cut back, 5 bases at V and 6 bases at J, with 7 bases in the middle. The CDR3 coding sequence is TGTGCCAGCAGCATTGGCCCTGAAGCTTTCTTT. This translates into CASSIGPEAFF.

The V call is TRBV4-3, the J call TRBJ2-7; 8 bases are a match to TRBD2. This CDR3 has 16 amino acids. CDR1 and CDR2 from the germline V gene are LGHNA and YSLEER. The J segment lost 3 bases and the V segment lost 0 bases, leaving 7 bases of the junction unmatched. CDR3: CASSQDENSGIYEQYF. The CDR3 DNA follows: TGCGCCAGCAGCCAAGATGAGAATAGCGGGATCTACGAGCAGTACTTC.

This chain uses TRBV11-2 with TRBJ2-2; D gene unclear. The CDR3 contains 15 residues. The germline V and J ends were trimmed by 0 bases and 2 bases, with 7 bases remaining between them. Germline V gives CDR1 SGHAT, CDR2 FQNNGV. The CDR3: CASSLDPDNTGELFF. The CDR3 DNA follows: TGTGCCAGCAGCTTAGATCCCGACAACACCGGGGAGCTGTTTTTT.